This entry features one T cell receptor beta chain sequence. Its antigen is not known. Unique molecular identifiers were built into the TCR beta cDNA libraries. From 1 to 10 million T cells, 550,000 or so cDNA molecules were obtained. In TCRdb, the PCR reads were re-called with MiXCR into one record per CDR3 protein. Of approximately 630,000 distinct CDR3 sequences listed, roughly three fifths are singletons. This record belongs to a study of post-analysis software for immune sequencing data. Whole-study findings and limits: Compared with controls, patients had more of about 5 TRBV segments, including TRBV5-6, TRBV5-1 and TRBV20-1. Multiple sclerosis patients showed significantly lower normalized Chao1 diversity than controls did.

Per the germline V gene, CDR1 is SGHTA and CDR2 is FQGNSA. The V gene lost 5 bases and the J gene lost 5 bases, with 13 bases spanning the gap. The CDR3 has 14 amino acids. Sequenced material: blood. This TCR came from a girl aged 2 to 9 with multiple sclerosis. The J gene is TRBJ2-1, the V gene TRBV7-2, with D perhaps matching TRBD2 (5 bases). CDR3 in DNA: TGTGCCAGCAGCCCCGGGCCGGGGAACAATGAGCAGTTCTTC. Translated, it gives CASSPGPGNNEQFF.